The entry below gives a single T cell receptor beta chain sequence along with its context. The antigen remains unidentified. As to time point: blood from clinic visit 5 months post-surgery; TSC patient then seizure free. The method was immunoSEQ multiplex PCR; TCRdb's version includes in-frame clones alone and lacks a portion of them. The table records about 320,000 clones, over 90% of them present only once. With 2 bases removed from V and 3 bases from J, the gap between germline ends came to 9 bases. CDR3 length equals 14 residues. The germline V gene encodes CDR1 SGHTS and CDR2 YDEGEE. This entry belongs to a study of brain T cells in children with intractable seizures. Notes on the study in general: Clones missing pre-surgery may reflect undersampling of that blood sample.

J is TRBJ1-5 and V is TRBV5-8; possibly TRBD1 for D (6 bases). Sample: peripheral blood, taken less than 6 months after surgery. The receptor was isolated from a boy under two years old with tuberous sclerosis and intractable seizures. CDR3 nucleotides: TGTGCCAGCAGCTTAACAGGGACCAATCAGCCCCAGCATTTT. Translated, it gives CASSLTGTNQPQHF.